This TCR beta chain was recovered during a study of blood T cell repertoires in COVID-19. For the study at large: The origin of the acute and convalescent COVID-19 samples was the United States, Italy and Spain. T cells, B-cell-depleted T cells, or PBMCs supplied cDNA or gDNA.

Germline lookup yields CDR1 LNHDA and CDR2 SQIVND (reference sequence). V was pared by 7 bases and J by 3 bases, with 16 bases between. This CDR3 has 14 amino acids. Per the original methods: Amplifying reference gene primers gave estimates of nucleated cell counts. The method was immunoSEQ multiplex PCR; TCRdb's version includes in-frame clones alone and lacks a portion of them. That table gives V, J and clone size, and the DNA gave D and trimming. The sample gives 150,000 to 200,000 clones, around 87% of which show up once; 3.7% is in the top ten. The receptor was isolated from a man aged 18 to 30 with active or convalescent COVID-19. The J gene is TRBJ2-7, the V gene TRBV19, with a possible D match to TRBD2 (6 bases). Sequencing was done on a sample of peripheral blood. CDR3 bases: TGTGCCAGTACCCTTCGGGGCGGGGTCTACGAGCAGTACTTC. Protein: CASTLRGGVYEQYF.